This TCR beta chain emerged from a study of T cell repertoires in cytomegalovirus infection. Study at large: Recently identified HLA-C-restricted and well-studied HLA-B-restricted CMV epitopes were used. Indications of both CMV infection and matching HLA type were provided by public TCR beta signatures.

TCRdb itself ran the reads through MiXCR, one entry per CDR3 protein. The repertoire holds about 570,000 distinct CDR3 sequences, with roughly 43% as singletons. For this clonotype: Its antigen is unidentified.

Germline assignment: CDR1 ENHRY and CDR2 SYGVKD. Deletions cut 8 bases from V and 6 bases from J, with 18 bases between. This CDR3 is 14 amino acids long. V usage is TRBV10-3 and J usage is TRBJ2-3; D is unclear. The specimen comprised cultured PBMCs, sampled from culture after CMV antigen stimulation. This receptor was taken from a human donor in good health (CMV status not recorded). Some clones in this sample may be carry-over from other donors' samples. This CDR3 reads CAIFDGRFGDTQYF. As DNA, the CDR3 is TGTGCCATCTTCGACGGACGCTTCGGCGATACGCAGTATTTT.